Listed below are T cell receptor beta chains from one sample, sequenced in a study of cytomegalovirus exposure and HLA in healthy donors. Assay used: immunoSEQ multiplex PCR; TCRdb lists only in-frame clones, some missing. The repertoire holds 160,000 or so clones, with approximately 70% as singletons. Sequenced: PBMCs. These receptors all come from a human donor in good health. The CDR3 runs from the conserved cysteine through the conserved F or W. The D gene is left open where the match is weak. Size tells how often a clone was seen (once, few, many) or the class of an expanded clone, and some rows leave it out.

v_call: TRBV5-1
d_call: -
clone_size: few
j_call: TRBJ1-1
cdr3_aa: CASSLGRGLEAFF
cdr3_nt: TGCGCCAGCAGCTTGGGCAGGGGCCTTGAAGCTTTCTTT

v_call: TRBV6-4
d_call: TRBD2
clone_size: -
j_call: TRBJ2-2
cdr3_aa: CASSDSGAGGVNTGELFF
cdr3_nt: TGTGCCAGCAGTGACTCGGGAGCGGGGGGAGTTAACACCGGGGAGCTGTTTTTT

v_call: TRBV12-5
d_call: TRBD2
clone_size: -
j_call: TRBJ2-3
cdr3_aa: CASGLVRGLAASTDTQYF
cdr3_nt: TGTGCTAGTGGTTTGGTACGTGGACTAGCGGCTAGCACAGATACGCAGTATTTT

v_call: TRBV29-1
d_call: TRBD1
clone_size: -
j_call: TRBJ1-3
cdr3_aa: CSVLGQGTNTIYF
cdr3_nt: TGCAGCGTGCTGGGACAGGGCACAAACACCATATATTTT

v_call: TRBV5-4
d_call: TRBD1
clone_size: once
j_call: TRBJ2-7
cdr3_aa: CASSFTGGLYYEQYF
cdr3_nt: TGTGCCAGCAGTTTCACAGGGGGCTTATACTACGAGCAGTACTTC

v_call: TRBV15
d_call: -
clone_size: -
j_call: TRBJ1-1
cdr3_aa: CATSRDRIRGNTEAFF
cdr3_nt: TGTGCCACCAGCAGAGATCGAATCCGGGGGAACACTGAAGCTTTCTTT

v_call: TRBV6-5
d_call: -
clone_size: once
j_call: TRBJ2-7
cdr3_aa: CASRQGGGSEQYF
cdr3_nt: TGTGCCAGCAGACAAGGGGGAGGGAGCGAGCAGTACTTC

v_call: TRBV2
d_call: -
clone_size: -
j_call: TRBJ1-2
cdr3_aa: CASSEWQNYGYTF
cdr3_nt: TGTGCCAGCAGTGAATGGCAGAACTATGGCTACACCTTC

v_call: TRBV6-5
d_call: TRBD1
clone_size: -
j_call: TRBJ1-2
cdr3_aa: CASSYGQGGGGYTF
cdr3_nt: TGTGCCAGCAGTTACGGACAGGGAGGAGGCGGCTACACCTTC

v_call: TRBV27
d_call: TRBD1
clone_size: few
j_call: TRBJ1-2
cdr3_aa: CASRGTGTNYGYTF
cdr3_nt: TGTGCCAGCAGAGGGACAGGGACTAACTATGGCTACACCTTC

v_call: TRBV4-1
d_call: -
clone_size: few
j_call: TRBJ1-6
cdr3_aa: CASSQEGGGSPLHF
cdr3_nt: TGCGCCAGCAGCCAAGAAGGGGGTGGTTCACCCCTCCACTTT

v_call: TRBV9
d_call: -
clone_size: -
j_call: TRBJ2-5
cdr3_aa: CASSGLGGPWGEQETQYF
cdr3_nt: TGTGCCAGCAGCGGCCTGGGGGGGCCCTGGGGGGAACAAGAGACCCAGTACTTC

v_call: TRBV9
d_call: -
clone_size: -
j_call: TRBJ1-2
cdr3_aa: CASSVMFETDSYGYTF
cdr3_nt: TGTGCCAGCAGCGTTATGTTCGAGACGGACAGCTATGGCTACACCTTC

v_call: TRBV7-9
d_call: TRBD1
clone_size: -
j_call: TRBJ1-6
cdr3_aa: CASRSPDRGGSPLHF
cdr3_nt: TGTGCCAGCAGATCCCCGGACAGGGGGGGTTCACCCCTCCACTTT

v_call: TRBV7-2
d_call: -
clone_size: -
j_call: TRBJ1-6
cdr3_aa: CASSLDRVFSPLHF
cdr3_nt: TGTGCCAGCAGCTTAGACAGGGTCTTTTCACCCCTCCACTTT

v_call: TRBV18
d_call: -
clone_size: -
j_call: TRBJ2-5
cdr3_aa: CASSPVTVSQETQYF
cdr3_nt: TGTGCCAGCTCACCCGTGACAGTTTCACAAGAGACCCAGTACTTC

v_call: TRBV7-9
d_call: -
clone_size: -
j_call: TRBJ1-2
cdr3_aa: CASSLEPRYYGYTF
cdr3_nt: TGTGCCAGCAGCTTAGAGCCGCGATACTATGGCTACACCTTC

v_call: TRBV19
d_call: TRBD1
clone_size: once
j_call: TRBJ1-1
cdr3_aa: CASSPDRGQKFDTEAFF
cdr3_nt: TGTGCCAGTAGTCCCGACAGGGGTCAGAAGTTTGACACTGAAGCTTTCTTT

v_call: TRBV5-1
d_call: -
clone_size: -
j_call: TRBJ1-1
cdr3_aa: CASSLFGGGTEAFF
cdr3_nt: TGCGCCAGCAGCTTGTTCGGTGGAGGCACTGAAGCTTTCTTT

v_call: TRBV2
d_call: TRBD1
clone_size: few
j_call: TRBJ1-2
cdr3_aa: CASSEGTGAGGYTF
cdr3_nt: TGTGCCAGCAGTGAAGGCACAGGGGCCGGGGGCTACACCTTC

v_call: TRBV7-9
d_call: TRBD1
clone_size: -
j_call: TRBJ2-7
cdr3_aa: CASSKTGGPYEQYF
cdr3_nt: TGTGCCAGCAGCAAAACAGGGGGGCCCTACGAGCAGTACTTC

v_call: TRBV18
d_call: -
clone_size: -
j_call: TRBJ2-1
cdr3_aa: CASSPRPGEGPEQFF
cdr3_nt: TGTGCCAGCTCACCTCGGCCAGGGGAAGGTCCTGAGCAGTTCTTC

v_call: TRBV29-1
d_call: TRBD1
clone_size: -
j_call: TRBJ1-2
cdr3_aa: CSVEDLSGGNCGYTF
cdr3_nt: TGCAGCGTTGAAGATCTGTCAGGGGGCAACTGTGGCTACACCTTC

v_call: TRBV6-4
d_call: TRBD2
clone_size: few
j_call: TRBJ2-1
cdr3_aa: CASSDRGGGYNEQFF
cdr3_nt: TGTGCCAGCAGTGACCGCGGGGGGGGATACAATGAGCAGTTCTTC

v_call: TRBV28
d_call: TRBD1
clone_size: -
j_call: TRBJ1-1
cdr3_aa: CASSPGTGMTNTEAFF
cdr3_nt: TGTGCCAGCAGTCCCGGGACAGGCATGACGAACACTGAAGCTTTCTTT

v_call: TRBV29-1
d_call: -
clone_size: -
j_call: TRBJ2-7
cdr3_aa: CSVERGNYEQYF
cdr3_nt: TGCAGCGTTGAACGCGGTAACTACGAGCAGTACTTC

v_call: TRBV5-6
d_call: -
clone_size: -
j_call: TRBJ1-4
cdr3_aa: CASSSFVVLEKLFF
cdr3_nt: TGTGCCAGCAGCTCTTTCGTAGTCCTAGAAAAACTGTTTTTT

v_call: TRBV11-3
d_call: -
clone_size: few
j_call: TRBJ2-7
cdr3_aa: CASSLGQNYEQYF
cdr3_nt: TGTGCCAGCAGCTTAGGGCAGAATTACGAGCAGTACTTC

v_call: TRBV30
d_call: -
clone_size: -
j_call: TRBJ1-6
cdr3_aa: CAWSRMSSYNSPLHF
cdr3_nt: TGTGCCTGGAGTAGAATGAGCTCCTATAATTCACCCCTCCACTTT

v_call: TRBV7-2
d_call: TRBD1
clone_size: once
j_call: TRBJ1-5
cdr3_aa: CASSLVGTGNQPQHF
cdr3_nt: TGTGCCAGCAGCTTAGTAGGGACAGGGAATCAGCCCCAGCATTTT

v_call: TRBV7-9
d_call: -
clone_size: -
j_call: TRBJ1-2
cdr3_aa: CASSPWAGRANYGYTF
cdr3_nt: TGTGCCAGCAGCCCCTGGGCGGGGAGAGCTAACTATGGCTACACCTTC

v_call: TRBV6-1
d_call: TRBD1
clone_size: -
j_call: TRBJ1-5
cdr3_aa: CASRGTEYQPQHF
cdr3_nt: TGTGCCAGCAGGGGGACAGAGTATCAGCCCCAGCATTTT

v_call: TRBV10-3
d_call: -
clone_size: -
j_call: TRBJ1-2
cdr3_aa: CAISEMAGRGYGYTF
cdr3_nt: TGTGCCATCAGTGAAATGGCAGGGCGAGGCTATGGCTACACCTTC

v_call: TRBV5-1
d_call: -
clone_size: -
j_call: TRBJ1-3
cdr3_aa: CASSKDDSQNTIYF
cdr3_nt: TGCGCCAGCAGCAAGGACGACAGCCAAAACACCATATATTTT

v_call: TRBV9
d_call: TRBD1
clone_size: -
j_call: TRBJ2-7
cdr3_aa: CASSPRTGTYEQYF
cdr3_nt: TGTGCCAGCAGCCCGCGGACAGGAACCTACGAGCAGTACTTC

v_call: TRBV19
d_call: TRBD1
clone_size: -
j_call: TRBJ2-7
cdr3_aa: CASSMSRQGPYEQYF
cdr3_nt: TGTGCCAGTAGTATGTCCCGACAGGGGCCCTACGAGCAGTACTTC

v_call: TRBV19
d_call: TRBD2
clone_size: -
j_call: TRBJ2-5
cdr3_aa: CASSMLAGGGETQYF
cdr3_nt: TGTGCCAGTAGTATGTTAGCGGGGGGCGGGGAGACCCAGTACTTC

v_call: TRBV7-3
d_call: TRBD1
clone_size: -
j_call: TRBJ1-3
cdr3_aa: CASSPGGSGNTIYF
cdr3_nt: TGTGCCAGCAGCCCAGGGGGCTCAGGAAACACCATATATTTT

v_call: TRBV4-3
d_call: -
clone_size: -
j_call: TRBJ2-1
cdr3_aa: CASSQAGEQFF
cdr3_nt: TGCGCCAGCAGCCAAGCGGGGGAGCAGTTCTTC

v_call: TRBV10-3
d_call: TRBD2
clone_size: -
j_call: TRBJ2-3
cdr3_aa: CAISEPGGPTDTQYF
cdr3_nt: TGTGCCATCAGTGAGCCGGGGGGGCCCACAGATACGCAGTATTTT

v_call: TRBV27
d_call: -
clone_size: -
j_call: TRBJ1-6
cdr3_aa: CASSPVGLGPLHF
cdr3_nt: TGTGCCAGCAGTCCCGTCGGCCTGGGCCCCCTCCACTTT

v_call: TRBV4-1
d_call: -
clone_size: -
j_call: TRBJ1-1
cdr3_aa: CASSQDRGTEAFF
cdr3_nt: TGCGCCAGCAGCCAAGACCGGGGGACTGAAGCTTTCTTT

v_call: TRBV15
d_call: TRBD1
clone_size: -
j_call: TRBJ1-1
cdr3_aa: CATLAGGIGDTEAFF
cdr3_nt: TGTGCCACCCTGGCAGGGGGAATCGGTGACACTGAAGCTTTCTTT

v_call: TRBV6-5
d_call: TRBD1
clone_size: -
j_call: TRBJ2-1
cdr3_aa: CASSSWTGYNEQFF
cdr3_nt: TGTGCCAGCAGTTCCTGGACAGGATACAATGAGCAGTTCTTC

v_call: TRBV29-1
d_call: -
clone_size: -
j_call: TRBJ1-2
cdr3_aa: CSVEVEQTYGYTF
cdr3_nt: TGCAGCGTTGAAGTGGAGCAGACCTATGGCTACACCTTC

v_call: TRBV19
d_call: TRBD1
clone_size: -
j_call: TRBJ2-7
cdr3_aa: CASRRGQGTSEQYF
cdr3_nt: TGTGCCAGTCGCCGCGGACAGGGGACGTCCGAGCAGTACTTC